A single sample is the source of the 3 T cell receptor beta chains below, sequenced in a study of blood T cell repertoires in COVID-19. Libraries were prepared by immunoSEQ multiplex PCR; TCRdb keeps only in-frame clonotypes and omits some of them. This table holds about 250,000 clones, around four fifths found once. Input material: peripheral blood. These receptors were obtained from an older woman with active or convalescent COVID-19.

This clone was counted between two and nine times. The chain's CDR3 is CASSHGRDRDSYEQYF. CDR3 in DNA: TGTGCCAGCAGTCACGGCCGTGACAGGGACTCCTACGAGCAGTACTTC. J is TRBJ2-7 and V is TRBV7-9; 7 bases line up with TRBD1. Per germline, CDR1 SEHNR and CDR2 FQNEAQ (reference sequence). After removal of 6 bases from V and 0 bases from J, the junction contained 11 bases not matched to a gene. The CDR3 length is 16 residues.

This chain joins TRBV11-2 and TRBJ2-3; TRBD2 aligns across 7 bases. Trimming removed 5 bases from V and 0 bases from J; junction bases left unmatched: 5. The CDR3 contains 15 residues. CDR1 SGHAT and CDR2 FQNNGV come from the germline V gene. As DNA, the CDR3 is TGTGCCAGCAGCGCCAATAGCGGGAGCACAGATACGCAGTATTTT. Its protein is CASSANSGSTDTQYF.

The chain combines TRBV28 with TRBJ2-7; a possible D gene is TRBD2 (6 bases). CDR1 and CDR2 (germline): MDHEN, SYDVKM. The V and J ends lost 5 bases and 0 bases respectively, with 14 bases between them. The CDR3 runs to 15 residues. CDR3 region: CASSPRGGFSYEQYF. Here the CDR3 DNA reads TGTGCCAGCAGTCCCCGGGGAGGTTTCTCCTACGAGCAGTACTTC.